These 12 T cell receptor beta chains share one sample of origin, sequenced in a study of blood T cell repertoires in COVID-19. Assay used: immunoSEQ multiplex PCR; TCRdb lists only in-frame clones, some missing. This repertoire shows roughly 20,000 clones, about 87% found once; its top ten account for about 7.7%. The source material was peripheral blood. The receptors were sampled from a human donor in a cohort sampled during active COVID-19. The donor label of this sample is uncertain.

This chain uses TRBV3-1 (or the pseudogene TRBV3-2) with TRBJ2-7; 8 nucleotides agree with TRBD2. In germline, CDR1 is LGHDT, CDR2 YNNKEL (reference sequence). V trimming: 1 base; J trimming: 7 bases; junction bases outside the gene matches: 6. CDR3 length: 14 residues. For the CDR3, the DNA is TGTGCCAGCAGCCAAGCGGGAGGGGCGAGAGAGCAGTACTTC. Translating it yields CASSQAGGAREQYF.

This chain uses TRBV5-1 with TRBJ1-1, with 8 bases identical to TRBD1. The CDR3 spans 15 residues. V trimming: 4 bases; J trimming: 1 base; junction bases outside the gene matches: 6. Germline V gene sequence: CDR1 SGHRS, CDR2 YFSETQ. The CDR3 spells CASSDYRGTNTEAFF. CDR3 DNA: TGCGCCAGCAGCGACTACAGGGGGACGAACACTGAAGCTTTCTTT.

The chain combines TRBV7-9 with TRBJ2-3; D is unclear. V shed 4 bases and J shed 2 bases, with 19 bases lying between them. Germline-derived CDR1 and CDR2 are SEHNR and FQNEAQ (reference sequence). This CDR3 comprises 17 residues. CDR3 in DNA: TGTGCCAGCAGCTCCCTTTGGGCAGGCGAAAACACAGATACGCAGTATTTT. It specifies CASSSLWAGENTDTQYF.

The chain combines TRBV5-8 with TRBJ1-2, with D perhaps TRBD1 (5 bases). Trimming pared 3 bases from V and 5 bases from J, leaving 17 bases between. The length of the CDR3 is 15 residues. The germline CDR1 and CDR2 sequences are SGHTS and YDEGEE. CDR3 DNA sequence: TGTGCCAGCAGCTCGAGATCGGGGGTTGGGTATGGCTACACCTTC. This sequence encodes CASSSRSGVGYGYTF.

V and J are TRBV7-9 and TRBJ2-1; 7 nucleotides agree with TRBD2. Germline V CDR1 and CDR2: SEHNR, FQNEAQ (reference sequence). The CDR3 has 16 amino acids. Germline trimming cut 3 bases from V and 8 bases from J; bases unmatched to any gene: 13. CDR3 sequence (DNA): TGTGCCAGCAGCTTCCGGTCCCGTTCGGCGGGAGATGAGCAGTTCTTC. The encoded protein is CASSFRSRSAGDEQFF.

For this clone: The identical CDR3 is also encoded by other nucleotide sequences in the sample. J is TRBJ1-5 and V is TRBV2; tentatively, D is TRBD1 (5 bases). Deletions cut 4 bases from V and 1 base from J, with 8 bases between. The germline CDR1 and CDR2 sequences are SNHLY and FYNNEI. This CDR3 has 14 residues. The CDR3 region has the DNA TGTGCCAGCAGTGCTGACAGCAGCAATCAGCCCCAGCATTTT. Its protein is CASSADSSNQPQHF.

The chain uses TRBV7-2 and TRBJ1-6; 8 bases are a match to TRBD1. From germline, CDR1 is SGHTA and CDR2 FQGNSA. V shed 5 bases, J shed 8 bases, and the junction held 2 bases outside the gene matches. This CDR3 contains 13 residues. The CDR3 DNA sequence: TGTGCCAGCAGCGACAGGGGCTATTCACCCCTCCACTTT. Translated, it gives CASSDRGYSPLHF. Full variable domain (missing parts from reference TRBV7-2 and TRBJ1-6): GAGVSQSPSNKVTEKGKDVELRCDPISGHTALYWYRQSLGQGLEFLIYFQGNSAPDKSGLPSDRFSAERTGGSVSTLTIQRTQQEDSAVYLCASSDRGYSPLHFGNGTRLTVT.

This clone was seen only a few times. The V call is TRBV20-1, the J call TRBJ2-7; D gene ambiguous. Trimming left V 3 bases short and J 2 bases short, with 11 bases between. This CDR3 contains 13 residues. Germline-derived CDR1 and CDR2 are DFQATT and SNEGSKA (reference sequence). CDR3 residues: CSASGRRTYEQYF. CDR3 DNA sequence: TGCAGTGCTAGTGGACGGAGAACCTACGAGCAGTACTTC.

DNA of the CDR3: TGTGCCTGGAGCCTGGGACAGGGACTCTCACCCCTCCACTTT. Protein sequence: CAWSLGQGLSPLHF. The rearrangement links TRBV30 to TRBJ1-6, with 9 bases that match TRBD1. The CDR3 contains 14 residues. The germline V gene encodes CDR1 GTSNPN and CDR2 SVGIG (reference sequence). The junction had 7 bases not matched to a gene; V was cut back by 3 bases and J by 10 bases.

This clone was counted once. The rearrangement uses TRBV11-2 and TRBJ2-1; TRBD2 is a possible D gene (7 bases). Trimming pared 3 bases from V and 4 bases from J, leaving 16 bases between. The CDR3 runs 16 residues. The germline gives CDR1 SGHAT, CDR2 FQNNGV. For the CDR3, the DNA is TGTGCCAGCAGCTTGGGAGGGGGGGCCCTGTACAATGAGCAGTTCTTC. Protein sequence: CASSLGGGALYNEQFF.

Comment on this clone: The junction differs from germline at one of its ends, possibly a read error. The chain uses TRBV3-1 (or the pseudogene TRBV3-2) and TRBJ1-6; 7 bases align to TRBD1. The CDR3 loop spans 13 amino acids. Germline V gene sequence: CDR1 LGHDT, CDR2 YNNKEL (reference sequence). The CDR3: CASRQGTVSPLHF. The CDR3 nucleotides are TGTGCCAGCAGGCAAGGGACAGTCTCACCCCTCCACTTT.

This sequence joins TRBV7-8 and TRBJ2-7, with 9 bases identical to TRBD2. The V gene end was trimmed by 2 bases and the J gene end by 3 bases; junction bases not matched to a gene: 11. This CDR3 spans 17 amino acids. CDR1 SGHVS and CDR2 FQNEAQ come from the germline V gene. CDR3 sequence reads: CASSLPSLAGNDYEQYF. For the CDR3, the DNA is TGTGCCAGCAGCTTACCCTCTCTAGCGGGAAACGACTACGAGCAGTACTTC. The whole variable domain, filled in from reference TRBV7-8 and TRBJ2-7, reads GAGVSQSPRYKVAKRGQDVALRCDPISGHVSLFWYQQALGQGPEFLTYFQNEAQLDKSGLPSDRFFAERPEGSVSTLKIQRTQQEDSAVYLCASSLPSLAGNDYEQYFGPGTRLTVT.